This TCR beta chain was profiled in a study of response to subunit inactivated influenza vaccine. The study, taken as a whole, reports: Few additional T cells are recruited per seasonal influenza vaccination, authors suggested.

Remarks on this clonotype: Antigen unknown.

Germline V gives CDR1 LGHNA, CDR2 YSLEER. Between the trimmed V and J ends, which lost 3 bases and 7 bases, there was a span of 18 bases. The CDR3 spans 15 residues. In TCRdb, the RT-PCR reads were re-called with MiXCR into one record per CDR3 protein. The data contain over 400,000 distinct CDR3 sequences, roughly 11% of them singletons. This rearrangement joins TRBV4-3 to TRBJ1-2; D possibly corresponds to TRBD1 (5 bases). Source: PBMCs from blood, taken roughly 6 weeks after vaccination. The TCR comes from a man over 45 who received an inactivated influenza vaccine. The CDR3 nucleotides are TGCGCCAGCAGCCACCGTGGACATCTCCGGAGTGGCTACACCTTC. This codes for CASSHRGHLRSGYTF.